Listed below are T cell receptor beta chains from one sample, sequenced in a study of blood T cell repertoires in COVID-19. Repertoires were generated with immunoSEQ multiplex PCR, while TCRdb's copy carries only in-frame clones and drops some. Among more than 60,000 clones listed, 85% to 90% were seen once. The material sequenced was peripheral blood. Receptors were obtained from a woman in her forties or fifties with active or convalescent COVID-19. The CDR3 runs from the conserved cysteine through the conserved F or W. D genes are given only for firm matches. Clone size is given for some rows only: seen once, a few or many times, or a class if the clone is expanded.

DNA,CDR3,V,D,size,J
TGTGCCAGCAGTTTATCCCCCTCCGGGACTCTTTACGAGCAGTACTTC,CASSLSPSGTLYEQYF,TRBV27,.,.,TRBJ2-7
TGTGCCAGCAGTTTACCCGGCGAGCAGTACTTC,CASSLPGEQYF,TRBV28,.,.,TRBJ2-7
TGTGCCAGCAGCTTGGAAGACAGGGCCAGGGGCTACACCTTC,CASSLEDRARGYTF,TRBV5-6,TRBD1,.,TRBJ1-2
TGTGCCAGCAGCGAGGGGGACAGGGCTTTCACTGAAGCTTTCTTT,CASSEGDRAFTEAFF,TRBV9,TRBD1,.,TRBJ1-1
TGTGCCAGCAGCTTCGACAGGGGGCAAGAGACCCAGTACTTC,CASSFDRGQETQYF,TRBV7-8,TRBD1,.,TRBJ2-5
TGTGCCAGCGGCTCCCTAGCGGGAGTCACGGAGACCCAGTACTTC,CASGSLAGVTETQYF,TRBV11-1,TRBD2,.,TRBJ2-5
TGTGCCAGCTCACCCGGGACTAGCGGTTACACAGATACGCAGTATTTT,CASSPGTSGYTDTQYF,TRBV18,TRBD2,.,TRBJ2-3
TGTGCCAGTAGTATGCGGAGGTCCGACTATGGCTACACCTTC,CASSMRRSDYGYTF,TRBV19,.,.,TRBJ1-2
TGTGCCAGCAGCGTAGGGCGGGACGGCTACGAGCAGTACTTC,CASSVGRDGYEQYF,TRBV9,.,.,TRBJ2-7
TGTGCCTGGAGTGTGATGCAGGGAACTGAAGCTTTCTTT,CAWSVMQGTEAFF,TRBV30,.,.,TRBJ1-1
TGTGCCAGCAGCCGTGACAGTCTCAGCTATGGCTACACCTTC,CASSRDSLSYGYTF,TRBV7-9,.,.,TRBJ1-2
TGTGCCAGCAGCCTTGGGGACAGTAATTCACCCCTCCACTTT,CASSLGDSNSPLHF,TRBV7-9,TRBD1,.,TRBJ1-6
TGTGCCAGTAGTATGCGGGAGGGCCGGGAGACCCAGTACTTC,CASSMREGRETQYF,TRBV19,TRBD2,.,TRBJ2-5
TGTGCCAGCAGCCACAACAGGGGGTACGAGCAGTACTTC,CASSHNRGYEQYF,TRBV3-1/TRBV3-2,TRBD1,.,TRBJ2-7
TGTGCCAGCAGCGCCCTCGGAACAGGGCACCCTAACTATGGCTACACCTTC,CASSALGTGHPNYGYTF,TRBV27,.,.,TRBJ1-2
TGTGCCAGCAGCGAACAGGGGGCGAACGAAAAACTGTTTTTT,CASSEQGANEKLFF,TRBV2,TRBD1,few,TRBJ1-4